A single TCR beta chain is shown here with its context. This sample is part of a study of blood T cell repertoires in COVID-19. Across the whole study: Both acute and convalescent COVID-19 samples were obtained from the United States, Italy and Spain. The analysed material was cDNA or gDNA that came from T cells, B-cell-depleted T cells, or PBMCs.

Original data processing: Reference gene primer amplification gave nucleated cell count estimates. The table came from immunoSEQ multiplex PCR; TCRdb's copy has only in-frame clones and leaves some out. V and J calls and clone size come straight from that table; D and trimming were deduced from the DNA. The data contain about 190,000 clones, 85% to 90% of them singletons. The source of this sequence is a human donor in a cohort sampled during active COVID-19. Specimen: peripheral blood.

CDR3 in DNA: TGTGCCAGCAGCGCGTTTGGGACTAGCGGGGGAGAGACCCAGTACTTC. Protein sequence: CASSAFGTSGGETQYF. The chain recombines TRBV9 with TRBJ2-5, with TRBD2 matching 14 bases. The CDR3 covers 16 residues. Per germline, CDR1 SGDLS and CDR2 YYNGEE. Trimming took 3 bases from V and 4 from J; bases not matched to a gene: 5.